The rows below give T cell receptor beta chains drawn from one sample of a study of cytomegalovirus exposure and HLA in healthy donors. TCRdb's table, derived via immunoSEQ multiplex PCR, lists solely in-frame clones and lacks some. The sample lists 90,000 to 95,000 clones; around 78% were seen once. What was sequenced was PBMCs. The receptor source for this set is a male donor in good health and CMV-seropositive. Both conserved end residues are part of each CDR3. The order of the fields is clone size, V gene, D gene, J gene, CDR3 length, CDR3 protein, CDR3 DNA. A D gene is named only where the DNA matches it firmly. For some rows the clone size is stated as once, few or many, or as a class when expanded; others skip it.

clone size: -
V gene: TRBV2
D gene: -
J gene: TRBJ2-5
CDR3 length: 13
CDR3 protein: CASTPNPARTQYF
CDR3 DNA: TGTGCCAGCACCCCGAACCCCGCGAGGACCCAGTACTTC

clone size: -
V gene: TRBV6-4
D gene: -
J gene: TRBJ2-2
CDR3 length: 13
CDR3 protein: CASSKQGNGELFF
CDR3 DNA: TGTGCCAGCAGCAAACAGGGAAACGGGGAGCTGTTTTTT

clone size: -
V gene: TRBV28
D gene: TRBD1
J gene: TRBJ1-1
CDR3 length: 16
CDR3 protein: CASTLRTGAEGTEAFF
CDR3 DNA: TGTGCCAGCACCCTAAGGACAGGGGCGGAGGGCACTGAAGCTTTCTTT

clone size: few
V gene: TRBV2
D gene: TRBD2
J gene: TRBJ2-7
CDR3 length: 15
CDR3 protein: CASKPRLAGSYEQYF
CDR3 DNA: TGTGCCAGCAAACCCCGACTAGCGGGGTCCTACGAGCAGTACTTC

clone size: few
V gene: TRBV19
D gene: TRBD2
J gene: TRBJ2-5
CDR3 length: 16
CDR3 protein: CASRLSGLAGRETQYF
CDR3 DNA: TGTGCCAGTAGACTATCGGGACTAGCGGGAAGGGAGACCCAGTACTTC

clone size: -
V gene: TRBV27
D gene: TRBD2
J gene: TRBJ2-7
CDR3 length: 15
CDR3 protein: CASSLGRTSPYEQYF
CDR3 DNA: TGTGCCAGCAGTTTAGGTAGGACTAGTCCCTACGAGCAGTACTTC

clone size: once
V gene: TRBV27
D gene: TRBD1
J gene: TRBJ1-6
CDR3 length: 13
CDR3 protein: CASSRGQESPLHF
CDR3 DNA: TGTGCCAGCAGCCGGGGACAGGAGTCACCCCTCCACTTT

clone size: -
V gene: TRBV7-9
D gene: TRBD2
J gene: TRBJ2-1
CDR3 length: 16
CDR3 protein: CASSSSGTSPYNEQFF
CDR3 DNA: TGTGCCAGCAGCTCCTCGGGGACTAGTCCATACAATGAGCAGTTCTTC

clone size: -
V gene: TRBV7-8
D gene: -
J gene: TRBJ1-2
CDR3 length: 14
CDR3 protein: CASSSIGGMDGYTF
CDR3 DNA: TGTGCCAGCAGCTCAATAGGGGGTATGGATGGCTACACCTTC

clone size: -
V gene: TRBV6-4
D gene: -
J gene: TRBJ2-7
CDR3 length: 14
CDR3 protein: CASHREADSLKNRF
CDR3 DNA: TGTGCCAGCCACCGGGAAGCGGACAGCCTAAAAAACCGTTTC

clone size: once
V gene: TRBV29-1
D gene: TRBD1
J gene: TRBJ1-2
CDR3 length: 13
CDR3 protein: CSAGQVGNYGYTF
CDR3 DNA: TGCAGCGCCGGACAGGTGGGGAACTATGGCTACACCTTC

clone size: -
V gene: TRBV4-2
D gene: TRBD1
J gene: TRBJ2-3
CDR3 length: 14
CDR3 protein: CASSRGDSSDTQYF
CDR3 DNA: TGTGCCAGCAGCCGAGGGGACAGTTCAGATACGCAGTATTTT

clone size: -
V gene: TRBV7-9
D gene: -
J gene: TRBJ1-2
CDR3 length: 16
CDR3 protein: CASSSPRTDLDYGYTF
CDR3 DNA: TGTGCCAGCAGCTCACCCCGGACAGACCTTGACTATGGCTACACCTTC

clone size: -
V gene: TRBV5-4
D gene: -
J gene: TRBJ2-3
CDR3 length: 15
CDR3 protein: CASASGERFTDTQYF
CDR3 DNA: TGTGCCAGCGCCTCTGGAGAACGGTTTACAGATACGCAGTATTTT